This entry is about one T cell receptor beta chain. What it recognizes is unknown. These data originate in a study of graft-versus-host responses after intestinal transplantation. Study as a whole: Anti-thymocyte globulin induction was given to all recipients, followed by tacrolimus and steroids for around three years. Broader study findings: The study associated peak circulating GvH clone levels with early post-transplant HvG declines.

Germline-derived CDR1 and CDR2 are SGHNT and YYREEE (reference sequence). The V end was cut by 0 bases, the J end by 0 bases, with 1 base between. CDR3 length: 14 residues. Repertoires were generated with immunoSEQ multiplex PCR, while TCRdb's copy carries only in-frame clones and drops some. The data hold about 110,000 clones, with around 94% observed a single time. This rearrangement joins TRBV5-4 to TRBJ2-6; D is ambiguous. The sample here was unstimulated CD4+ T cells sorted from spleen or lymph node cells, taken before transplant. This sequence was found in a human donor who was the organ donor for an intestinal transplant. In nucleotides, the CDR3 is TGTGCCAGCAGCTTGGGCTCTGGGGCCAACGTCCTGACTTTC. Its protein product is CASSLGSGANVLTF.